This T cell receptor (beta chain) is drawn from a study of T cell responses to AZD1222 COVID-19 vaccine. Here immunoSEQ multiplex PCR was the method, and the copy in TCRdb shows in-frame clones only, minus some. The sample shows 150,000 to 200,000 clones, roughly 90% of them seen only once. Source: peripheral blood, taken on day 0 of AZD1222 vaccination. This receptor was obtained from an adult in good health.

The CDR3 protein is CASSLEPFNGGANVLTF. Written as DNA, the CDR3 is TGTGCCAGCAGCTTAGAACCGTTTAATGGTGGGGCCAACGTCCTGACTTTC. The chain is built from TRBV11-2 and TRBJ2-6; D gene uncertain. Germline CDR1 and CDR2: SGHAT and FQNNGV. This CDR3 has 17 residues. V gave up 0 bases and J gave up 3 bases, with 12 bases separating them.